The sample holds a few counts of the clone carrying this TCR beta chain. The antigen is unknown. The library targeted TCRbeta and was prepared with unique molecular identifiers. TCRdb redid the calling of the PCR reads with MiXCR, one entry per CDR3 protein. Counted here are just over 950,000 distinct CDR3 sequences, roughly 29% occurring once; the ten biggest clones make up approximately 30%. V lost 5 bases to trimming and J lost 4 bases, with 16 bases between them. The CDR3 has 15 amino acids. Germline V lookup: CDR1 SGHTA, CDR2 FQGNSA. The sample belongs to a study of T-cell reconstitution after alpha-beta-depleted transplantation in children. Study results and caveats: In some patients, recipient T cells and intrathymic progenitors surviving conditioning explained high day-60 diversity. About two months after transplant, alpha-beta T cells reportedly came from several hundred expanded graft clones. Newly produced T cells mostly provided counts and TCRbeta diversity after one year, as hyperexpanded clones declined.

The sequence came from a boy under two years old who had a stem cell transplant for SCID, so the T cells may come from the graft donor. The rearrangement links TRBV7-2 to TRBJ2-3; D remains ambiguous. The sample in question was PBMCs, mostly from graft donor cells, obtained 360 days after TCRalphabeta/CD19-depleted stem cell transplant. The CDR3 reads CASSPSGRGADTQYF. The CDR3 nucleotides read TGTGCCAGCAGCCCAAGTGGTCGTGGCGCAGATACGCAGTATTTT.